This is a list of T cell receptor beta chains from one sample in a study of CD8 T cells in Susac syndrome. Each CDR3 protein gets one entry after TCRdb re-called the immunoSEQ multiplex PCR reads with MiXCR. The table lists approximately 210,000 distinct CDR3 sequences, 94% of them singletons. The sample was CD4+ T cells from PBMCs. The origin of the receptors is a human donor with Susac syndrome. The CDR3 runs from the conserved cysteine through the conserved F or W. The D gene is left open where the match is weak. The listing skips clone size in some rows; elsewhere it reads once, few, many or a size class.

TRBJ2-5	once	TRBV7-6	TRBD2	CASSFKGERGLGTQYF	TGTGCCAGCAGCTTTAAAGGGGAGCGGGGGCTGGGGACCCAGTACTTC
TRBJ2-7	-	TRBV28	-	CASSSRGPRYEQYF	TGTGCCAGCAGTTCTCGGGGCCCTCGATACGAGCAGTACTTC
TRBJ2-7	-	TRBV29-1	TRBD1	CSVAHRGPYEQYF	TGCAGCGTTGCCCACAGGGGACCCTACGAGCAGTACTTC
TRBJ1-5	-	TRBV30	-	CAWSRGAEGQPQHF	TGTGCCTGGAGTCGAGGCGCGGAGGGGCAGCCCCAGCATTTT
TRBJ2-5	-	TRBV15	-	CATSRLGRGGGETQYF	TGTGCCACCAGCAGACTTGGAAGGGGCGGCGGGGAGACCCAGTACTTC
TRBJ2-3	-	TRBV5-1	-	CASSPSSGSTDTQYF	TGCGCCAGCAGCCCCTCATCAGGTAGCACAGATACGCAGTATTTT
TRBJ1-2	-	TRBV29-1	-	CSVETSNYGYTF	TGCAGCGTTGAAACTTCTAACTATGGCTACACCTTC
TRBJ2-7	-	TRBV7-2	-	CASSPTRTASSYEQYF	TGTGCCAGCAGCCCAACCCGGACGGCGAGCTCCTACGAGCAGTACTTC
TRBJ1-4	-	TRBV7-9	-	CASSLRGLSEKLFF	TGTGCCAGCAGCTTAAGAGGGCTTAGTGAAAAACTGTTTTTT
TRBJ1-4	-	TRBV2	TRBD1	CARGRPGQSDEKLFF	TGTGCCAGGGGGAGACCGGGACAGTCGGATGAAAAACTGTTTTTT
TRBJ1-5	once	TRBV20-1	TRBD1	CSAADKTGGSNQPQHF	TGCAGTGCCGCGGATAAGACAGGGGGCAGCAATCAGCCCCAGCATTTT
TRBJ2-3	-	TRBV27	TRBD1	CASSHGQGTDTQYF	TGTGCCAGCAGTCACGGACAGGGAACAGATACGCAGTATTTT
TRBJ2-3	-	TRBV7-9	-	CASSYRDMADTQYF	TGTGCCAGCAGCTACCGGGACATGGCAGATACGCAGTATTTT